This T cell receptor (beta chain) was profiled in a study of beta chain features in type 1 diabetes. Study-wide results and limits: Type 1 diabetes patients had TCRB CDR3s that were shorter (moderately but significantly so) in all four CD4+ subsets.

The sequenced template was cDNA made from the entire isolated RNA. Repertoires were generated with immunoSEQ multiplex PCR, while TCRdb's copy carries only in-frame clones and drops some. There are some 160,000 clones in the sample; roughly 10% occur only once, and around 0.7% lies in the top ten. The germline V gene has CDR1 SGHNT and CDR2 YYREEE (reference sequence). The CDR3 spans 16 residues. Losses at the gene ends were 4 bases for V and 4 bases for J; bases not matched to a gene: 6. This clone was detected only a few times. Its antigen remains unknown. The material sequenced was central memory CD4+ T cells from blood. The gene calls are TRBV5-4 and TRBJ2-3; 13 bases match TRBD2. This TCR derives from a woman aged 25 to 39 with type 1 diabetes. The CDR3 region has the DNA TGTGCCAGCAGCCTGGGACTAGCGGGACAGGCAGATACGCAGTATTTT. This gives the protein CASSLGLAGQADTQYF.